Below are 17 T cell receptor beta chains sequenced from a single sample in a study of T cell changes during pregnancy in multiple sclerosis. Assay: immunoSEQ multiplex PCR; the TCRdb copy retains only in-frame clones and omits some. The table includes about 45,000 clones, 80% to 95% detected once. The sample in question was CD8+ T cells from peripheral blood mononuclear cells, obtained in the second trimester of pregnancy. These receptors originate from a female donor with multiple sclerosis, enrolled in a pregnancy study.

This rearrangement joins TRBV30 to TRBJ1-2; D is unclear. Germline V gives CDR1 GTSNPN, CDR2 SVGIG (reference sequence). The germline V and J ends were trimmed by 6 bases and 4 bases, with 12 bases remaining between them. The CDR3 runs 12 residues. This CDR3 reads CACPTGAYGYTF. As DNA, the CDR3 is TGTGCCTGCCCTACTGGAGCCTATGGCTACACCTTC.

The rearrangement uses TRBV15 and TRBJ1-1; 7 bases are a match to TRBD1. With V trimmed by 5 bases and J by 5 bases, 14 bases remained unmatched. The CDR3 is 16 residues long. Germline V gives CDR1 LNHNV, CDR2 YYDKDF (reference sequence). The CDR3: CATSEGGAIDGTEAFF. The CDR3 DNA is TGTGCCACCAGCGAAGGGGGCGCGATAGATGGGACTGAAGCTTTCTTT. Combining the CDR3 with reference TRBV15 and TRBJ1-1 gives the whole variable domain DAMVIQNPRYQVTQFGKPVTLSCSQTLNHNVMYWYQQKSSQAPKLLFHYYDKDFNNEADTPDNFQSRRPNTSFCFLDIRSPGLGDTAMYLCATSEGGAIDGTEAFFGQGTRLTVV.

The chain links TRBV5-6 to TRBJ2-7; TRBD1 agrees at 7 bases. The CDR3 sequence is 15 residues long. The V and J ends lost 5 bases and 0 bases, in that order; junction bases with no gene match: 8. Germline CDR1 is SGHDT and CDR2 is YYEEEE. CDR3 DNA: TGTGCCAGCAGGCCTCTCCGGGACAGCTCCTACGAGCAGTACTTC. As protein: CASRPLRDSSYEQYF.

This clone has just one count. CDR3 DNA sequence: TGTGCCAGCACCTGGGGGGGGGAAGAGACCCAGTACTTC. Protein: CASTWGGEETQYF. This sequence joins TRBV7-9 and TRBJ2-5, with 7 positions matching TRBD2. Germline V gives CDR1 SEHNR, CDR2 FQNEAQ (reference sequence). The length of the CDR3 is 13 residues. The V gene end was trimmed by 7 bases and the J gene end by 3 bases; junction bases not matched to a gene: 5.

Comments on this clone: Other nucleotide sequences in the sample specify the same CDR3. The chain joins TRBV9 to TRBJ2-1; 10 bases match TRBD2. V shed 5 bases and J 3 bases; nucleotides not matched to a gene: 5. The germline gives CDR1 SGDLS, CDR2 YYNGEE. The CDR3 totals 15 residues. CDR3 residues: CASSVSGGDYNEQFF. The CDR3 coding sequence is TGTGCCAGCAGTGTAAGCGGGGGGGACTACAATGAGCAGTTCTTC.

The chain employs TRBV5-6 and TRBJ2-7; no clear D. Germline V gene sequence: CDR1 SGHDT, CDR2 YYEEEE. The V gene lost 2 bases and the J gene lost 4 bases, with 10 bases spanning the gap. CDR3 size: 13 residues. CDR3 sequence: CASSFGRRYEQYF. The CDR3 DNA is TGTGCCAGCAGCTTTGGGCGACGTTACGAGCAGTACTTC.

V gene TRBV27 combines with J gene TRBJ1-1; D gene ambiguous. V was cut by 2 bases and J by 2 bases, with 12 bases left in between. CDR3 length: 15 amino acids. Germline values: CDR1 MNHEY, CDR2 SMNVEV (reference sequence). Here the CDR3 DNA reads TGTGCCAGCAGTTTAGTGGCAGGAGGAAACACTGAAGCTTTCTTT. Protein: CASSLVAGGNTEAFF.

This clone was found many times. The chain couples TRBV27 to TRBJ1-2; TRBD1 is a possible D gene (5 bases). The V gene lost 2 bases and the J gene lost 6 bases, with 10 bases spanning the gap. The germline CDR1 and CDR2 sequences are MNHEY and SMNVEV (reference sequence). This CDR3 is built from 13 residues. The CDR3 reads CASSLQGFDGYTF. The CDR3 DNA sequence: TGTGCCAGCAGTTTACAGGGATTCGATGGCTACACCTTC.

The V gene is TRBV15, the J gene TRBJ2-3; TRBD1 agrees at 9 bases. This CDR3 region has 16 residues. Trimming took 5 bases from V and 4 from J; bases not matched to a gene: 10. CDR1 LNHNV and CDR2 YYDKDF come from the germline V gene (reference sequence). CDR3 coding DNA: TGTGCCACCAGCGCCAATCCGGGACAGGGAGCAGATACGCAGTATTTT. Its protein is CATSANPGQGADTQYF.

The chain links TRBV5-5 to TRBJ2-5; the match to TRBD2 covers 10 bases. Unmatched junction bases numbered 9, after V lost 4 bases and J lost 0 bases. The CDR3 runs 17 residues. Germline CDR1 SGHKS, CDR2 YYEKEE (reference sequence). The CDR3: CASSPGFGLADQETQYF. The CDR3 nucleotides read TGTGCCAGCAGCCCGGGGTTCGGACTAGCGGACCAAGAGACCCAGTACTTC.

J is TRBJ2-7 and V is TRBV9; 7 nucleotides match TRBD2. With V trimmed by 2 bases and J by 2 bases, 7 bases remained unmatched. Per germline, CDR1 SGDLS and CDR2 YYNGEE. CDR3 length: 15 amino acids. CDR3 DNA: TGTGCCAGCAGCGTCGGATCGGGGGGAGCCTACGAGCAGTACTTC. The encoded protein is CASSVGSGGAYEQYF.

The rearrangement joins TRBV4-1 to TRBJ2-5; perhaps TRBD1 as D (6 bases). This CDR3 has 15 amino acids. V lost 1 base and J lost 5, with 14 bases in between. CDR1 is MGHRA and CDR2 is YSYEKL in the germline V gene. CDR3 in amino acids: CASSQVYGQGETQYF. The CDR3 DNA reads TGCGCCAGCAGCCAAGTCTATGGGCAGGGGGAGACCCAGTACTTC.

The gene calls are TRBV29-1 and TRBJ1-5; 7 nucleotides line up with TRBD1. The V gene's germline CDR1 is SQVTM and CDR2 ANQGSEA. The V and J ends lost 6 bases and 2 bases, in that order; junction bases with no gene match: 13. This CDR3 has 16 amino acids. The CDR3: CSVGRDSARGNQPQHF. CDR3 DNA sequence: TGCAGCGTCGGCCGGGACAGCGCCCGGGGCAATCAGCCCCAGCATTTT.

Concerning this clone: One end of the junction is discordant with germline, which a read error may explain. The V call is TRBV7-7, the J call TRBJ2-7; TRBD1 is a possible D gene (8 bases). Germline V gives CDR1 SSHAT, CDR2 FNYEAQ (reference sequence). The CDR3 contains 14 residues. The CDR3 reads CASSLGQGGYEQYF. Written as DNA, the CDR3 is TGTGCTAGCAGCCTCGGACAGGGAGGGTACGAGCAGTACTTC. The variable domain in full, with the rest retrieved from reference TRBV7-7 and TRBJ2-7, is GAGVSQSPRYKVTKRGQDVTLRCDPISSHATLYWYQQALGQGPEFLTYFNYEAQPDKSGLPSDRFSAERPEGSISTLTIQRTEQRDSAMYRCASSLGQGGYEQYFGPGTRLTVT.

This sequence joins TRBV6-6 and TRBJ2-1; perhaps TRBD1 as D (5 bases). The length of the CDR3 is 13 residues. Germline-derived CDR1 and CDR2 are MNHNY and SVGAGI (reference sequence). With 4 bases removed from V and 10 bases from J, the gap between germline ends came to 14 bases. CDR3 sequence (DNA): TGTGCCAGCAGTTTCCACCCTAGGGGAGAGCAGTTCTTC. It encodes CASSFHPRGEQFF.

V usage is TRBV9 and J usage is TRBJ1-3; 8 bases line up with TRBD1. V was pared by 4 bases and J by 0 bases, with 15 bases of the junction left unmatched. The V gene's germline CDR1 is SGDLS and CDR2 YYNGEE. This CDR3 region has 19 residues. This CDR3 reads CASSPPPGRGPSSGNTIYF. The CDR3 nucleotides are TGTGCCAGCAGCCCCCCACCCGGCAGGGGGCCAAGCTCTGGAAACACCATATATTTT. Combining the CDR3 with reference TRBV9 and TRBJ1-3 gives the whole variable domain DSGVTQTPKHLITATGQRVTLRCSPRSGDLSVYWYQQSLDQGLQFLIQYYNGEERAKGNILERFSAQQFPDLHSELNLSSLELGDSALYFCASSPPPGRGPSSGNTIYFGEGSWLTVV.

V is TRBV20-1 and J is TRBJ1-1; D gene unclear. The germline V gene has CDR1 DFQATT and CDR2 SNEGSKA (reference sequence). The length of the CDR3 is 11 residues. Deletions cut 5 bases from V and 2 bases from J, with 6 bases between. DNA of the CDR3: TGCAGTGCTTTTTATAACACTGAAGCTTTCTTT. Amino acids: CSAFYNTEAFF.